The T cell receptor (beta chain) described here comes from a study of cytomegalovirus exposure and HLA in healthy donors. Study results and caveats: In vitro confirmation showed a few CMV-associated chains to be CMV antigen specific. In a later analysis, first-cohort TCR clusters were found to tend to co-occur in the approximately 110 validation repertoires. According to reports, the classifier identified cytomegalovirus status with high specificity and sensitivity. Most TCR sequences showed up rarely, but some public TCRs showed up in many donors.

TCRdb's copy holds only in-frame clones and misses some; the assay was immunoSEQ multiplex PCR. The sample includes around 150,000 clones, 70% to 90% of them seen just once. The CDR3 is 15 amino acids. Per germline, CDR1 SGHDT and CDR2 YYEEEE. J gave up 2 bases and V 3 bases, and 4 bases lay outside the gene matches. On this clone itself: The antigen is undetermined.

The chain couples TRBV5-6 to TRBJ1-4; 7 nucleotides agree with TRBD1. The material sequenced was PBMCs. The sequence came from a woman in her thirties in good health and CMV-seronegative. The CDR3: CASSSPTGTNEKLFF. The DNA of the CDR3 is TGTGCCAGCAGCTCTCCGACAGGGACTAATGAAAAACTGTTTTTT.